One and the same sample provided the 23 T cell receptor beta chains below, sequenced in a study of blood T cell repertoires in COVID-19. Profiled with immunoSEQ multiplex PCR; TCRdb holds only in-frame clones, not every one. The sample consists of about 100,000 clones, around four fifths of them appearing once. Sequencing was carried out using peripheral blood. These receptors came from a man aged 45-65 years with active or convalescent COVID-19.

The chain uses TRBV11-3 and TRBJ1-2; 7 bases match TRBD1. This CDR3 contains 13 residues. Germline lookup yields CDR1 SGHNT and CDR2 YENEEA. V lost 5 bases to trimming and J lost 7 bases; unmatched junction nucleotides: 7. The CDR3 sequence is CASSPRDSGGYTF. DNA of the CDR3: TGTGCCAGCAGCCCCCGGGACAGCGGTGGCTACACCTTC.

The genes are TRBV5-8 and TRBJ1-6; maybe TRBD1 (5 bases). V lost 2 bases to trimming and J lost 7 bases, with 13 bases between them. The V gene's germline CDR1 is SGHTS and CDR2 YDEGEE. CDR3 length equals 15 residues. CDR3 loop: CASSLWAGVNSPLHF. CDR3 nucleotides: TGTGCCAGCAGCTTATGGGCGGGGGTCAATTCACCCCTCCACTTT.

The chain recombines TRBV5-8 with TRBJ2-7, with TRBD1 as a possible D gene (5 bases). CDR3 length equals 12 residues. Germline values: CDR1 SGHTS, CDR2 YDEGEE. With 2 bases removed from V and 5 bases from J, the gap between germline ends came to 8 bases. CDR3 region: CASSFAGHEQYF. The CDR3 DNA reads as TGTGCCAGCAGCTTCGCAGGGCACGAGCAGTACTTC.

This sequence joins TRBV19 and TRBJ2-6, with D tentatively TRBD1 (6 bases). Trimming took 5 bases from V and 2 from J, leaving 16 bases between them. Germline assignment: CDR1 LNHDA and CDR2 SQIVND (reference sequence). CDR3 length: 17 residues. The CDR3 bases are TGTGCCAGTAGTGCCTCCCACAGGGCGGCTGGGGCCAACGTCCTGACTTTC. It codes for CASSASHRAAGANVLTF. The full variable domain, with the rest looked up from reference TRBV19 and TRBJ2-6, is DGGITQSPKYLFRKEGQNVTLSCEQNLNHDAMYWYRQDPGQGLRLIYYSQIVNDFQKGDIAEGYSVSREKKESFPLTVTSAQKNPTAFYLCASSASHRAAGANVLTFGAGSRLTVL.

The chain uses TRBV5-1 and TRBJ2-5; TRBD2 matches 8 bases. The CDR3 sequence is 15 residues long. Germline V gives CDR1 SGHRS, CDR2 YFSETQ. V shed 2 bases and J 3 bases; nucleotides not matched to a gene: 6. Here the CDR3 reads CASSFYGGAEETQYF. The CDR3 DNA reads TGCGCCAGCAGCTTCTACGGGGGGGCCGAAGAGACCCAGTACTTC.

The V call is TRBV30, the J call TRBJ2-3; TRBD2 might be the D (6 bases). Germline V CDR1 and CDR2: GTSNPN, SVGIG (reference sequence). V lost 2 bases, J lost 1 base, and 7 bases lay in between. The CDR3 spans 13 residues. The CDR3 coding sequence is TGTGCCTGGAGTCGGAGGGGCACAGATACGCAGTATTTT. Translated, it gives CAWSRRGTDTQYF.

The chain couples TRBV5-1 to TRBJ2-1; TRBD2 matches at 7 bases. There are 17 residues in the CDR3. V gave up 3 bases and J gave up 0 bases; unmatched junction bases: 9. Germline CDR1 reads SGHRS; CDR2 reads YFSETQ. The CDR3, as DNA: TGCGCCAGCAGCTCTCCTGATACGGGAGGCTCCTACAATGAGCAGTTCTTC. Residues: CASSSPDTGGSYNEQFF.

This clone was found a few times. The V call is TRBV3-1 (or the pseudogene TRBV3-2), the J call TRBJ2-7; possible D gene TRBD1, 5 bases. V was shortened by 5 bases and J by 7 bases, with 15 bases between the two germline ends. CDR1 and CDR2 from the germline V gene are LGHDT and YNNKEL (reference sequence). The CDR3 loop spans 13 amino acids. CDR3 nucleotides: TGTGCCAGCAGCGGGGCACCCTACGGGGAGCAGTACTTC. This gives the protein CASSGAPYGEQYF.

The rearrangement uses TRBV28 and TRBJ2-7, with 10 bases lining up with TRBD2. The germline gives CDR1 MDHEN, CDR2 SYDVKM. The V segment lost 4 bases and the J segment 4 bases; nucleotides outside the gene matches: 4. The CDR3 sequence is 14 residues long. The CDR3: CASSSTSGWYEQYF. CDR3 in DNA: TGTGCCAGCAGTTCGACTAGCGGGTGGTACGAGCAGTACTTC.

The V gene is TRBV7-2, the J gene TRBJ2-5; D is possibly TRBD1 (6 bases). The CDR3 runs to 15 residues. Germline CDR1 SGHTA, CDR2 FQGNSA. V gave up 6 bases and J gave up 5 bases, with 19 bases separating them. For the CDR3, the DNA is TGTGCCAGCAGGCGATCGTGGCAGGGGACCGAGACCCAGTACTTC. Encoded protein: CASRRSWQGTETQYF. Based on the CDR3 plus reference TRBV7-2 and TRBJ2-5, the full variable domain is GAGVSQSPSNKVTEKGKDVELRCDPISGHTALYWYRQSLGQGLEFLIYFQGNSAPDKSGLPSDRFSAERTGGSVSTLTIQRTQQEDSAVYLCASRRSWQGTETQYFGPGTRLLVL.

For this clone: This specimen includes other DNA sequences encoding the same CDR3. The chain combines TRBV19 with TRBJ1-1; 8 nucleotides line up with TRBD1. CDR3 length equals 13 residues. The trim removed 4 bases at V and 5 bases at J, leaving 3 bases unmatched. CDR1 is LNHDA and CDR2 is SQIVND in the germline V gene (reference sequence). CDR3 nucleotide sequence: TGTGCCAGTAGTAGACAGGGGAATACTGAAGCTTTCTTT. Its translation is CASSRQGNTEAFF.

The sample holds a few counts of this clone. V and J are TRBV14 and TRBJ2-5; D not certain. The CDR3 is 13 amino acids. Germline V lookup: CDR1 SGHDN, CDR2 FVKESK. V lost 4 bases and J 5 bases, leaving 11 bases between the germline ends. CDR3 sequence reads: CASSRRVGETQYF. CDR3 bases: TGTGCCAGCAGCCGGAGAGTTGGCGAGACCCAGTACTTC.

The gene calls are TRBV2 and TRBJ1-2; possible D gene TRBD1, 5 bases. From germline, CDR1 is SNHLY and CDR2 FYNNEI. The V end was cut by 0 bases, the J end by 4 bases, with 9 bases between. The length of the CDR3 is 14 residues. The CDR3 is CASSEARDGYGYTF. Here the CDR3 DNA reads TGTGCCAGCAGTGAAGCGCGGGACGGCTATGGCTACACCTTC.

The chain combines TRBV6-6 with TRBJ1-3, with 7 bases aligning to TRBD1. This CDR3 comprises 16 residues. J was trimmed by 5 bases and V by 7 bases; bases with no gene match: 14. Germline V gene sequence: CDR1 MNHNY, CDR2 SVGAGI (reference sequence). The CDR3, as DNA: TGTGCCAGCACGAGAGACGGGGACAGCCTTCGAAACACCATATATTTT. Protein sequence: CASTRDGDSLRNTIYF.

The chain joins TRBV24-1 to TRBJ2-1; a possible D gene is TRBD2 (5 bases). Trimming took 2 bases from V and 12 from J, leaving 19 bases between them. The CDR3 sequence is 15 residues long. The V gene's germline CDR1 is KGHDR and CDR2 SFDVKD. CDR3 protein: CATSDSLDGPGGQFF. Written as DNA, the CDR3 is TGTGCCACCAGTGATTCCCTGGACGGCCCAGGAGGGCAGTTCTTC.

V usage is TRBV29-1 and J usage is TRBJ2-4, with D uncertain. Germline CDR1 reads SQVTM; CDR2 reads ANQGSEA. With 3 bases removed from V and 5 bases from J, the gap between germline ends came to 8 bases. This CDR3 has 12 amino acids. The CDR3 region is CSVDVGENIQYF. The CDR3 DNA follows: TGCAGCGTTGATGTAGGAGAAAACATTCAGTACTTC. The full variable domain, rest sourced from reference TRBV29-1 and TRBJ2-4, is SAVISQKPSRDICQRGTSLTIQCQVDSQVTMMFWYRQQPGQSLTLIATANQGSEATYESGFVIDKFPISRPNLTFSTLTVSNMSPEDSSIYLCSVDVGENIQYFGAGTRLSVL.

The chain's CDR3 is CASSVVGGQNPSEQYF. The CDR3 DNA is TGTGCCAGCAGCGTAGTGGGGGGGCAGAACCCGTCCGAGCAGTACTTC. This chain connects TRBV11-3 to TRBJ2-7, with TRBD2 as a possible D gene (7 bases). Germline V gives CDR1 SGHNT, CDR2 YENEEA. This CDR3 is built from 16 residues. V lost 5 bases and J lost 6, with 23 bases in between. Using reference TRBV11-3 and TRBJ2-7 for the parts outside the CDR3, the full variable domain is EAGVVQSPRYKIIEKKQPVAFWCNPISGHNTLYWYLQNLGQGPELLIRYENEEAVDDSQLPKDRFSAERLKGVDSTLKIQPAELGDSAVYLCASSVVGGQNPSEQYFGPGTRLTVT.

The chain uses TRBV6-5 and TRBJ2-7, with D possibly being TRBD1 (5 bases). This CDR3 contains 13 residues. Germline V CDR1 and CDR2: MNHEY, SVGAGI. The V end lost 8 bases, the J end lost 5 bases, and 16 bases lay between the germline ends. The CDR3 nucleotides read TGTGCCAGCTTTCGTCCAGGGTTCCACGAGCAGTACTTC. Its protein is CASFRPGFHEQYF.

This clone was observed a single time. V usage is TRBV6-5 and J usage is TRBJ1-1; D uncertain. Germline V gene sequence: CDR1 MNHEY, CDR2 SVGAGI. V was cut by 7 bases and J by 1 base, with 13 bases left in between. This CDR3 contains 14 residues. CDR3 amino acids: CASTLSGRNTEAFF. The CDR3 nucleotides read TGTGCCAGCACCCTCTCAGGAAGGAACACTGAAGCTTTCTTT.

The chain carries TRBV19 and TRBJ1-2; 8 bases line up with TRBD1. Germline V lookup: CDR1 LNHDA, CDR2 SQIVND (reference sequence). CDR3 length: 15 amino acids. V was pared by 6 bases and J by 0 bases, with 6 bases of the junction left unmatched. The DNA for the CDR3 is TGTGCCAGTAGCGTAACAGGGGGAGCTAACTATGGCTACACCTTC. Protein sequence: CASSVTGGANYGYTF.

The chain uses TRBV5-1 and TRBJ1-5; perhaps TRBD1 as D (6 bases). CDR1 and CDR2 (germline): SGHRS, YFSETQ. Trimming removed 2 bases at V and 0 bases at J, with 9 bases between. The CDR3 totals 15 residues. Written as DNA, the CDR3 is TGCGCCAGCAGCTTAGGACAGAATAGCAATCAGCCCCAGCATTTT. This sequence encodes CASSLGQNSNQPQHF.

The V gene is TRBV5-1, the J gene TRBJ2-2; D is possibly TRBD2 (6 bases). Trimming stripped 0 bases from V and 4 bases from J, with 13 bases between. The CDR3 spans 16 residues. Germline loops: CDR1 SGHRS, CDR2 YFSETQ. The CDR3 spells CASSLGVTGSTGELFF. DNA of the CDR3: TGCGCCAGCAGCTTGGGTGTGACCGGGAGCACCGGGGAGCTGTTTTTT.

This clone was recorded once. The V and J genes are TRBV18 and TRBJ2-3; 8 bases line up with TRBD2. Germline V gene sequence: CDR1 KGHSH, CDR2 LQKENI. This CDR3 contains 14 residues. After removal of 5 bases from V and 0 bases from J, the junction contained 1 base not matched to a gene. CDR3 protein: CASSTSGSTDTQYF. DNA of the CDR3: TGTGCCAGCTCAACTAGCGGTAGCACAGATACGCAGTATTTT. The complete variable domain, with remaining parts taken from reference TRBV18 and TRBJ2-3, reads NAGVMQNPRHLVRRRGQEARLRCSPMKGHSHVYWYRQLPEEGLKFMVYLQKENIIDESGMPKERFSAEFPKEGPSILRIQQVVRGDSAAYFCASSTSGSTDTQYFGPGTRLTVL.